The rows below give T cell receptor beta chains drawn from one sample of a study of blood T cell repertoires in COVID-19. Profiling relied on immunoSEQ multiplex PCR, and the TCRdb table lists in-frame clones only, not all of them. The data hold approximately 100,000 clones, with about 80% observed a single time. The sequenced sample was peripheral blood. The receptors come from a man between 65 and 85 years old with acute or convalescent COVID-19. CDR3s include the opening cysteine and the closing phenylalanine or tryptophan. The D gene is left open where the match is weak. Only some rows state a clone size, as once, few, many or a class for expanded clones.

J gene,clone size,D gene,V gene,CDR3 protein,CDR3 DNA
TRBJ2-5,-,TRBD2,TRBV4-3,CASSQMGLAGGKETQYF,TGCGCCAGCAGCCAAATGGGACTAGCGGGAGGGAAAGAGACCCAGTACTTC
TRBJ1-5,-,TRBD1,TRBV9,CASSGARGPDPGQPQHF,TGTGCCAGCAGCGGCGCAAGGGGGCCAGACCCGGGTCAGCCCCAGCATTTT
TRBJ1-1,-,TRBD1,TRBV18,CASSPRTGGEGNTEAFF,TGTGCCAGCTCACCACGGACAGGGGGCGAAGGGAACACTGAAGCTTTCTTT
TRBJ2-1,few,-,TRBV4-2,CASSQDTPGSYNEQFF,TGTGCCAGCAGCCAAGATACTCCAGGGTCCTACAATGAGCAGTTCTTC
TRBJ2-7,-,TRBD2,TRBV18,CASSRSSGGLGHEQYF,TGTGCCAGCTCACGCTCTAGCGGGGGTCTAGGCCACGAGCAGTACTTC
TRBJ1-2,-,-,TRBV7-8,CASSLDPGQSYGYTF,TGTGCCAGCAGCTTAGATCCCGGACAGAGCTATGGCTACACCTTC
TRBJ2-3,-,-,TRBV3-1/TRBV3-2,CASSQRGPSTDTQYF,TGTGCCAGCAGCCAAAGGGGTCCTAGCACAGATACGCAGTATTTT
TRBJ1-5,-,-,TRBV30,CAWSKGRDQPQHF,TGTGCCTGGAGTAAGGGGCGCGATCAGCCCCAGCATTTT
TRBJ2-7,few,TRBD2,TRBV4-3,CASSQDRTSGGSYEQYF,TGCGCCAGCAGCCAAGATCGGACTAGCGGGGGGTCCTACGAGCAGTACTTC
TRBJ2-1,-,TRBD2,TRBV7-9,CASGGGDYNEQFF,TGTGCCAGCGGGGGGGGAGACTACAATGAGCAGTTCTTC
TRBJ2-1,-,-,TRBV7-3,CASSLAGGARPDNEQFF,TGTGCCAGCAGCTTAGCGGGCGGGGCCCGGCCCGACAATGAGCAGTTCTTC
TRBJ2-3,-,-,TRBV29-1,CSVDILSGEASHTDTQYF,TGCAGCGTTGATATACTCTCGGGGGAGGCCTCCCACACAGATACGCAGTATTTT
TRBJ2-7,-,TRBD1,TRBV18,CASSLDRGRSLLEQYF,TGTGCCAGCTCACTTGACAGGGGGCGGTCTCTTCTCGAGCAGTACTTC
TRBJ2-1,-,TRBD2,TRBV6-2/TRBV6-3,CASSYGVRLAGGHEQFF,TGTGCCAGCAGTTACGGAGTGCGACTAGCGGGAGGACATGAGCAGTTCTTC
TRBJ1-3,-,-,TRBV3-1/TRBV3-2,CASSQSSSGNTIYF,TGTGCCAGCAGCCAATCCAGCTCTGGAAACACCATATATTTT
TRBJ2-6,-,-,TRBV24-1,CATTDSSGANVLTF,TGTGCCACCACAGACAGTTCCGGGGCCAACGTCCTGACTTTC
TRBJ2-3,-,-,TRBV4-1,CASSQTVLRGPITQYF,TGCGCCAGCAGCCAAACTGTATTGCGGGGCCCTATCACGCAGTATTTT
TRBJ2-1,once,-,TRBV19,CASEMRNEQFF,TGTGCCAGCGAAATGAGGAATGAGCAGTTCTTC
TRBJ2-7,-,TRBD2,TRBV19,CASSIPSGSEQYF,TGTGCCAGTAGTATACCTAGCGGGAGCGAGCAGTACTTC
TRBJ2-5,-,-,TRBV30,CAWSVGVQETQYF,TGTGCCTGGAGTGTAGGGGTGCAAGAGACCCAGTACTTC
TRBJ2-6,-,TRBD2,TRBV5-6,CASSSFNSGGAGGANVLTF,TGTGCCAGCAGCAGCTTCAATAGCGGGGGGGCTGGTGGGGCCAACGTCCTGACTTTC
TRBJ1-6,few,TRBD1,TRBV3-1/TRBV3-2,CASSFGQGDSPLHF,TGTGCCAGCAGCTTTGGACAGGGGGATTCACCCCTCCACTTT
TRBJ2-1,-,TRBD2,TRBV15,CATSKLAGGEEQFF,TGTGCCACCAGCAAACTAGCGGGAGGTGAGGAGCAGTTCTTC
TRBJ1-1,-,-,TRBV2,CASSPEGRTEAFF,TGTGCCAGCAGCCCGGAGGGTCGGACTGAAGCTTTCTTT
TRBJ1-3,-,-,TRBV6-1,CASSPGLISGNTIYF,TGTGCCAGCAGTCCTGGACTGATCTCTGGAAACACCATATATTTT
TRBJ2-6,-,TRBD2,TRBV11-2,CASSLGGSGANVLTF,TGTGCCAGCAGCTTGGGAGGGTCAGGGGCCAACGTCCTGACTTTC
TRBJ1-5,-,-,TRBV7-2,CASSLNVHSNQPQHF,TGTGCCAGCAGCTTAAACGTACATAGCAATCAGCCCCAGCATTTT
TRBJ1-6,-,-,TRBV6-1,CASSEAPRANSPLHF,TGTGCCAGCAGTGAAGCGCCCAGGGCTAATTCACCCCTCCACTTT
TRBJ1-2,-,TRBD1,TRBV6-6,CASSYGQGAPGYTF,TGTGCCAGCAGTTACGGGCAGGGGGCGCCGGGCTACACCTTC
TRBJ2-7,-,-,TRBV18,CASSPPSQGPYEQYF,TGTGCCAGCTCACCGCCTTCCCAGGGCCCCTACGAGCAGTACTTC
TRBJ2-7,-,-,TRBV6-2/TRBV6-3,CASSFAPGQGLNEQYF,TGTGCCAGCAGTTTCGCTCCAGGGCAGGGTCTCAACGAGCAGTACTTC
TRBJ2-3,once,-,TRBV24-1,CATSDLLPEGDTQYF,TGTGCCACCAGTGATTTGCTCCCAGAGGGAGATACGCAGTATTTT
TRBJ2-5,-,TRBD2,TRBV3-1/TRBV3-2,CASSQDLASGLQETQYF,TGTGCCAGCAGCCAAGATTTGGCTAGCGGCTTACAAGAGACCCAGTACTTC
TRBJ1-2,-,-,TRBV19,CASSILSLATLPDGYTF,TGTGCCAGTAGTATATTGTCTTTAGCAACTCTGCCCGATGGCTACACCTTC
TRBJ2-1,-,TRBD2,TRBV28,CASRRTSGYNEQFF,TGTGCCAGCAGGCGGACTAGCGGCTACAATGAGCAGTTCTTC
TRBJ1-1,-,-,TRBV27,CASSLFTSPQRQANTEAFF,TGTGCCAGCAGTTTATTCACAAGCCCGCAAAGACAGGCGAACACTGAAGCTTTCTTT
TRBJ2-5,-,TRBD2,TRBV7-3,CASSWDSGNGETQYF,TGTGCCAGCAGCTGGGATAGCGGGAACGGAGAGACCCAGTACTTC
TRBJ2-6,-,-,TRBV5-4,CASSLAIGAASGANVLTF,TGTGCCAGCAGCTTGGCTATTGGGGCAGCCTCTGGGGCCAACGTCCTGACTTTC
TRBJ1-2,-,TRBD1,TRBV2,CASSRQGRNGYTF,TGTGCCAGCAGTCGACAGGGGAGGAATGGCTACACCTTC
TRBJ2-2,-,-,TRBV18,CASSSTGFHGELFF,TGTGCCAGCTCGTCTACAGGTTTCCACGGGGAGCTGTTTTTT
TRBJ2-5,-,-,TRBV7-9,CASSPRGGGEETQYF,TGTGCCAGCAGCCCCCGAGGGGGAGGGGAGGAGACCCAGTACTTC
TRBJ2-7,-,TRBD1,TRBV19,CASSITGVGTGSTGEQYF,TGTGCCAGTAGTATTACAGGGGTAGGGACGGGATCAACGGGCGAGCAGTACTTC
TRBJ2-7,-,TRBD2,TRBV2,CASLTSVQYF,TGTGCCAGCTTGACTAGCGTGCAGTACTTC
TRBJ2-1,once,TRBD1,TRBV5-1,CASSERQGANNKQFF,TGCGCCAGCAGCGAGAGACAGGGGGCCAACAATAAGCAGTTCTTC
TRBJ1-1,-,-,TRBV6-5,CASSYSRASNTEAFF,TGTGCCAGCAGTTACTCGAGGGCATCGAACACTGAAGCTTTCTTT
TRBJ2-1,-,TRBD2,TRBV4-1,CASSQVAAGGIYNEQFF,TGCGCCAGCAGCCAAGTGGCGGCGGGAGGGATCTACAATGAGCAGTTCTTC
TRBJ1-1,-,-,TRBV25-1,CASSESTREAFF,TGTGCCAGCAGTGAATCTACCAGGGAAGCTTTCTTT
TRBJ2-5,-,TRBD2,TRBV11-2,CASSLGLAGAQYF,TGTGCCAGCAGCCTAGGACTAGCGGGAGCCCAGTACTTC
TRBJ1-1,-,-,TRBV6-2/TRBV6-3,CASSPTENTEAFF,TGTGCCAGCAGTCCGACAGAGAACACTGAAGCTTTCTTT
TRBJ1-1,-,-,TRBV3-1/TRBV3-2,CASSFLQGGTEAFF,TGTGCCAGCAGTTTCCTCCAGGGTGGCACTGAAGCTTTCTTT
TRBJ1-4,-,-,TRBV19,CATTGIATNEKLFF,TGTGCCACCACAGGGATTGCAACTAATGAAAAACTGTTTTTT
TRBJ1-2,-,-,TRBV30,CAWELGAYGYTF,TGTGCCTGGGAGTTAGGGGCGTACGGCTACACCTTC
TRBJ2-1,-,TRBD2,TRBV28,CASRLAAPYNEQFF,TGTGCCAGCAGGCTAGCGGCACCCTACAATGAGCAGTTCTTC
TRBJ2-5,-,TRBD1,TRBV18,CASSTKGTVQETQYF,TGTGCCAGCTCGACAAAAGGGACAGTTCAAGAGACCCAGTACTTC
TRBJ1-1,-,TRBD1,TRBV6-5,CATRQGIAEAFF,TGTGCCACCAGACAGGGAATAGCTGAAGCTTTCTTT